In this sample, the clone carrying this T cell receptor (beta chain) turned up a few times. The antigen is not known. The data are from a study of T cell repertoires in cytomegalovirus infection. Findings and limits, study-wide: The study found HLA-C-restricted CMV-specific TCR beta clonotypes dominating the ex vivo response.

TCRdb fed the reads into MiXCR, producing one record per CDR3 protein. Of about 310,000 distinct CDR3 sequences detected, more than 20% appear once; the ten largest clones hold roughly 15%. The CDR3 runs to 13 residues. CDR1 and CDR2 (germline): LNHDA, SQIVND (reference sequence). The germline V and J ends were trimmed by 5 bases and 9 bases, with 15 bases remaining between them. This clonotype was obtained from a human donor in good health (CMV status not recorded). Some clones in this sample may be carry-over from other donors' samples. The input for sequencing was cultured PBMCs, taken from culture after CMV antigen stimulation. The chain links TRBV19 to TRBJ2-3, with D possibly matching TRBD1 (6 bases). The CDR3 loop is CASSPDPGETQYF. Here the CDR3 DNA reads TGTGCCAGTAGTCCCGACCCAGGGGAAACGCAGTATTTT.